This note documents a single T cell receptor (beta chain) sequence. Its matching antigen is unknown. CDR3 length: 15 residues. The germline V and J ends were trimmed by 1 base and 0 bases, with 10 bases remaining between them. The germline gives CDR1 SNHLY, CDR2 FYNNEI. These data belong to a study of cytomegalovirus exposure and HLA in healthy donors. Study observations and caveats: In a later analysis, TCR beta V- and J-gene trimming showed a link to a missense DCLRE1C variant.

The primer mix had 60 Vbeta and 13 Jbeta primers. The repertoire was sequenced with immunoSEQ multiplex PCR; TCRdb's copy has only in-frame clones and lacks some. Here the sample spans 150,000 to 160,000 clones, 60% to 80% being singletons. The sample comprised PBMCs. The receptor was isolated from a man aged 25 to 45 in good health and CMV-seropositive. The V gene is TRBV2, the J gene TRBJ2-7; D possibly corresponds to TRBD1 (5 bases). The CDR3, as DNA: TGTGCCAGCAGTGAAGAGGGGCGAGTCTCCTACGAGCAGTACTTC. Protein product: CASSEEGRVSYEQYF.